This T cell receptor beta chain was identified during a study of CD8+ T cells in alopecia areata. Study information: Oral tofacitinib (5 to 10 mg twice daily) was administered to treated patients. Findings and limits, study-wide: The study found higher clonality in lesional than normal scalp, especially in alopecia totalis/universalis. While patients received tofacitinib, many expanded lesional clones remained present in scalp and blood. Scalp clonality and expanded CD8+ clones among the top 100 were significantly decreased by tofacitinib.

The treatment denotes: oral pan-JAK inhibitor, 5-10 mg twice daily. CDR1 is SGHVS, CDR2 FNYEAQ, per germline. V was shortened by 0 bases and J by 4 bases, with 9 bases between the two germline ends. The CDR3 is 14 amino acids. On this clone: Its antigen is undetermined.

Isolated RNA was reverse transcribed into cDNA used as the sequencing template. Profiled with immunoSEQ multiplex PCR; TCRdb holds only in-frame clones, not every one. The repertoire holds tens of thousands of clones, approximately 30% seen once, with about 15% in the top ten. The chain couples TRBV7-6 to TRBJ1-1; D gene uncertain. Here the sequenced sample was CD8+ T cells sorted from blood, taken at week 4, from a patient treated with tofacitinib. The TCR was taken from a human donor with alopecia areata. The CDR3 region has the DNA TGTGCCAGCAGCTTAGCACCCCTCGGCACTGAAGCTTTCTTT. It is translated as CASSLAPLGTEAFF.